The source of this T cell receptor beta chain is a study of shared clonotypes between healthy human individuals. Findings of the study overall: Clonotype sharing across donors was expected to vary with sequencing depth.

The CDR3 is 13 amino acids. V dropped 2 bases and J dropped 5 bases, with 7 bases sitting between them. Germline values: CDR1 SGHDN, CDR2 FVKESK. The test was conducted at deep level. As handled by the study authors: Quality scores were absent from the junction-only immunoSEQ sequences, so filtering differed. Profiling relied on immunoSEQ multiplex PCR, and the TCRdb table lists in-frame clones only, not all of them. For V, J and clone size, that table is used; D and trimming come from the DNA. The sample holds fewer than 550,000 clones, over 60% seen once. Only Caucasian adults living in Nashville, Tennessee made up the donor group. With regard to this clone: The target antigen is unknown.

Source material: PBMCs. The rearrangement joins TRBV14 to TRBJ1-5; D is undetermined. This clonotype was sampled from a woman aged 40-49 years in good health. Some clones in this sample may be carry-over from other donors' samples. The CDR3 DNA sequence: TGTGCCAGCAGCCAATTCTCGGATCAGCCCCAGCATTTT. This codes for CASSQFSDQPQHF.